The rows below give T cell receptor beta chains drawn from one sample of a study of PD-1 blockade in mismatch repair-deficient tumors. Repertoires were generated with immunoSEQ multiplex PCR, while TCRdb's copy carries only in-frame clones and drops some. The data hold over 15,000 clones, with about 80% observed a single time. Sequencing was performed on PBMCs, taken 4 weeks after starting pembrolizumab. The receptors come from an adult with mismatch repair-deficient cancer. The CDR3 runs from the conserved cysteine through the conserved F or W. A D gene is named only where the DNA matches it firmly. The size field is filled for only some rows; it gives once, few, many or a size class.

clone size	D gene	V gene	J gene	CDR3 protein	CDR3 DNA
-	TRBD2	TRBV27	TRBJ2-7	CASWGSSGSAYEQYF	TGTGCCAGCTGGGGGTCTAGCGGGAGTGCGTACGAGCAGTACTTC
-	TRBD2	TRBV19	TRBJ2-1	CASSPRLAGHNEQFF	TGTGCCAGTAGTCCGCGACTAGCGGGACATAATGAGCAGTTCTTC
-	TRBD2	TRBV2	TRBJ2-3	CASSGASGRRDTQYF	TGTGCCAGCAGCGGGGCTAGCGGGAGAAGGGATACGCAGTATTTT
-	-	TRBV18	TRBJ1-6	CASSPGGDNSPLHF	TGTGCCAGCTCCCCAGGCGGAGATAATTCACCCCTCCACTTT
-	-	TRBV2	TRBJ2-5	CASRGWGQTQETQYF	TGTGCCAGCAGAGGATGGGGGCAAACCCAAGAGACCCAGTACTTC
-	-	TRBV19	TRBJ2-1	CASRGPGGHEQFF	TGTGCCAGTAGGGGGCCGGGGGGCCATGAGCAGTTCTTC
-	-	TRBV5-1	TRBJ1-4	CASSPTLPGEKLFF	TGCGCCAGCAGCCCAACCCTCCCGGGAGAAAAACTGTTTTTT
-	TRBD1	TRBV19	TRBJ1-1	CASSVRQGKDSNTEAFF	TGTGCCAGTAGTGTTAGACAGGGAAAAGACTCAAACACTGAAGCTTTCTTT
once	-	TRBV18	TRBJ2-5	CASSPAAGAQETQYF	TGTGCCAGCTCACCTGCGGCGGGGGCACAAGAGACCCAGTACTTC
-	-	TRBV18	TRBJ1-1	CASSPGGMEEAFF	TGTGCCAGCTCACCGGGGGGTATGGAGGAAGCTTTCTTT
few	-	TRBV28	TRBJ2-7	CASGSQGYEQYF	TGTGCCAGCGGTAGCCAGGGCTACGAGCAGTACTTC
once	TRBD1	TRBV6-1	TRBJ1-1	CASSGQGGNTEAFF	TGTGCCAGCAGTGGACAGGGAGGGAACACTGAAGCTTTCTTT
-	-	TRBV28	TRBJ1-1	CASINPRNTEAFF	TGTGCCAGCATTAATCCGCGGAACACTGAAGCTTTCTTT
-	-	TRBV5-8	TRBJ2-5	CASRPETPTRGTQYF	TGTGCCAGCAGGCCTGAAACACCTACCAGAGGGACCCAGTACTTC
once	-	TRBV6-5	TRBJ1-3	CASSYSQGTGNTIYF	TGTGCCAGCAGTTACTCCCAGGGAACTGGAAACACCATATATTTT
-	-	TRBV10-1	TRBJ1-3	CASSEGTIGNTIYF	TGCGCCAGCAGTGAAGGGACTATTGGAAACACCATATATTTT
-	-	TRBV5-5	TRBJ2-7	CASSRRGLGAQYF	TGTGCCAGCAGCCGTAGGGGGTTGGGGGCTCAGTACTTC
-	TRBD1	TRBV2	TRBJ1-1	CASSEQGVGHTEAFF	TGTGCCAGCAGTGAACAGGGGGTGGGGCACACTGAAGCTTTCTTT
few	TRBD2	TRBV5-1	TRBJ2-7	CASSPGLGYEQYF	TGCGCCAGCAGCCCGGGACTAGGTTACGAGCAGTACTTC
-	TRBD2	TRBV4-2	TRBJ2-5	CASSPAGGGYQETQYF	TGTGCCAGCAGCCCGGCCGGGGGAGGGTACCAAGAGACCCAGTACTTC
-	-	TRBV28	TRBJ1-2	CASSAHREGDGYTF	TGTGCCAGCAGTGCCCACAGGGAGGGGGATGGCTACACCTTC
-	TRBD1	TRBV7-8	TRBJ1-2	CASSFHGQGSSHYGYTF	TGTGCCAGCAGCTTCCACGGACAGGGTTCCTCCCACTATGGCTACACCTTC
-	-	TRBV29-1	TRBJ2-4	CSVAYAPDGGENIQYF	TGCAGCGTCGCTTACGCCCCGGACGGAGGAGAAAACATTCAGTACTTC
-	TRBD1	TRBV5-1	TRBJ2-1	CASFIAPGTGNNEQFF	TGTGCCAGCTTCATTGCCCCCGGGACAGGTAACAATGAGCAGTTCTTC
once	-	TRBV5-1	TRBJ1-1	CASSLGAGVTTEAFF	TGCGCCAGCAGCTTGGGCGCAGGGGTCACGACTGAAGCTTTCTTT
-	TRBD2	TRBV15	TRBJ2-5	CATPEGAGEEETQYF	TGTGCCACCCCTGAGGGCGCGGGAGAGGAAGAGACCCAGTACTTC
-	TRBD1	TRBV6-5	TRBJ1-6	CASRPGTGYNSPLHF	TGTGCCAGCAGACCCGGGACAGGGTATAATTCACCCCTCCACTTT
-	TRBD2	TRBV29-1	TRBJ2-2	CSVLAGGLGGELFF	TGCAGCGTTCTAGCGGGGGGCTTGGGCGGGGAGCTGTTTTTT
few	TRBD1	TRBV5-1	TRBJ2-7	CASRILTGGAGEQYF	TGCGCCAGCAGAATCCTGACAGGGGGAGCAGGCGAGCAGTACTTC
-	-	TRBV18	TRBJ1-1	CASSPPQRGAGNTEAFF	TGTGCCAGCTCACCACCTCAGCGGGGGGCCGGGAACACTGAAGCTTTCTTT
-	TRBD1	TRBV9	TRBJ2-5	CASSPQQGVGETQYF	TGTGCCAGCAGCCCACAACAGGGGGTTGGGGAGACCCAGTACTTC
-	-	TRBV28	TRBJ2-1	CASKLRGEEQFF	TGTGCCAGCAAACTCAGGGGCGAGGAGCAGTTCTTC
-	TRBD1	TRBV6-6	TRBJ1-4	CASSYSSQGGEKLFF	TGTGCCAGCAGTTACTCGAGCCAGGGGGGTGAAAAACTGTTTTTT
-	-	TRBV5-6	TRBJ2-5	CASSPGGETQYF	TGTGCCAGCAGCCCAGGGGGGGAGACCCAGTACTTC
-	TRBD1	TRBV28	TRBJ1-6	CASSHQGQGISPLHF	TGTGCCAGCAGTCACCAGGGACAGGGGATTTCACCCCTCCACTTT
-	TRBD2	TRBV14	TRBJ2-3	CASSHWTSGRGTQYF	TGTGCCAGCAGCCATTGGACTAGCGGGAGGGGCACGCAGTATTTT
-	-	TRBV5-4	TRBJ1-2	CASSLFGQGSGYTF	TGTGCCAGCAGCTTATTCGGGCAGGGGTCTGGCTACACCTTC
-	TRBD2	TRBV29-1	TRBJ2-5	CSVETSGREETQYF	TGCAGCGTTGAAACTAGCGGGAGGGAAGAGACCCAGTACTTC
few	-	TRBV28	TRBJ2-7	CASSRTVYEQYF	TGTGCCAGCAGTAGGACTGTGTACGAGCAGTACTTC
-	-	TRBV9	TRBJ2-1	CASGGGSATNNEQFF	TGTGCCAGCGGGGGGGGCTCGGCCACCAACAATGAGCAGTTCTTC
-	TRBD2	TRBV11-3	TRBJ2-3	CASSLVSGNTDTQYF	TGTGCCAGCAGCTTAGTTAGCGGGAACACAGATACGCAGTATTTT
-	TRBD2	TRBV7-8	TRBJ2-5	CASSPGTSGSETQYF	TGTGCCAGCAGCCCCGGGACTAGCGGGAGTGAGACCCAGTACTTC
-	TRBD1	TRBV2	TRBJ1-2	CATRGQGYGYTF	TGTGCCACTAGGGGGCAGGGCTATGGCTACACCTTC
-	TRBD2	TRBV19	TRBJ2-1	CASTGLGTYNEQFF	TGTGCCAGTACGGGACTAGGTACCTACAATGAGCAGTTCTTC
-	-	TRBV5-4	TRBJ2-1	CASSLPSSYNEQFF	TGTGCCAGCAGCTTGCCGAGCTCCTACAATGAGCAGTTCTTC
-	-	TRBV7-9	TRBJ1-4	CASTPGKLNEKLFF	TGTGCCAGCACCCCGGGGAAACTCAATGAAAAACTGTTTTTT
-	TRBD1	TRBV5-1	TRBJ2-1	CASSFGQVTDEQFF	TGCGCCAGCAGCTTCGGACAGGTCACGGATGAGCAGTTCTTC
-	TRBD1	TRBV27	TRBJ2-7	CASSQGQGSYEQYF	TGTGCCAGCAGCCAGGGACAGGGGTCCTACGAGCAGTACTTC
-	-	TRBV9	TRBJ2-5	CASSVAPGEGQETQYF	TGTGCCAGCAGCGTAGCCCCAGGGGAGGGCCAAGAGACCCAGTACTTC
-	TRBD2	TRBV9	TRBJ2-3	CASSLRLATGDTQYF	TGTGCCAGCAGCCTCCGACTAGCGACGGGAGATACGCAGTATTTT
-	-	TRBV7-9	TRBJ2-3	CASSLAVGASTDTQYF	TGTGCCAGCAGCTTAGCGGTGGGAGCCAGCACAGATACGCAGTATTTT
-	-	TRBV6-6	TRBJ2-7	CASSHRDSDYEQYF	TGTGCCAGCAGCCACCGGGACTCCGACTACGAGCAGTACTTC
-	-	TRBV7-9	TRBJ1-1	CASSLSGPEVEAFF	TGTGCCAGCAGCTTATCAGGGCCCGAGGTTGAAGCTTTCTTT
-	-	TRBV5-1	TRBJ1-3	CASSSSRENTIYF	TGCGCCAGCAGCTCCTCGCGTGAGAACACCATATATTTT
-	-	TRBV18	TRBJ1-1	CASSPPGFLSGVNTEAFF	TGTGCCAGCTCACCACCGGGGTTTTTATCAGGGGTCAACACTGAAGCTTTCTTT
-	-	TRBV27	TRBJ2-4	CASWGGDIQYF	TGTGCCAGCTGGGGAGGCGACATTCAGTACTTC
-	-	TRBV5-1	TRBJ1-1	CASSLGGKGAFF	TGCGCCAGCAGCTTGGGGGGCAAGGGAGCTTTCTTT
-	-	TRBV7-9	TRBJ1-1	CASSLESVLSGAFF	TGTGCCAGCAGCTTAGAGTCGGTTCTATCTGGAGCTTTCTTT
-	-	TRBV5-4	TRBJ1-3	CASSFSQGAGNTIYF	TGTGCCAGCAGCTTCTCCCAGGGCGCTGGAAACACCATATATTTT